Listed here are 30 T cell receptor beta chains from one sample, sequenced in a study of T cell changes during pregnancy in multiple sclerosis. Produced via immunoSEQ multiplex PCR; TCRdb's table is partial and in-frame only. The sample has 65,000 to 85,000 clones, just over 90% seen once. Material: CD4+ T cells from peripheral blood mononuclear cells, obtained before pregnancy. Receptor source: a female donor with multiple sclerosis, enrolled in a pregnancy study.

The chain joins TRBV4-2 to TRBJ2-5; D may be TRBD2 (7 bases). The CDR3 consists of 16 residues. The germline V gene encodes CDR1 LGHNA and CDR2 YNFKEQ. V dropped 1 base and J dropped 5 bases, with 17 bases sitting between them. CDR3: CASSQANRRGGETQYF. The CDR3 DNA reads as TGTGCCAGCAGCCAAGCGAATAGGAGGGGGGGCGAGACCCAGTACTTC.

The chain combines TRBV4-2 with TRBJ2-1; the match to TRBD2 covers 11 bases. Germline CDR1 and CDR2: LGHNA and YNFKEQ. After removal of 1 base from V and 6 bases from J, the junction contained 11 bases not matched to a gene. This CDR3 is built from 18 residues. CDR3 in amino acids: CASSQAPGLAGGLNEQFF. The CDR3 nucleotides are TGTGCCAGCAGCCAAGCCCCCGGCTTAGCGGGGGGGCTCAATGAGCAGTTCTTC.

The chain combines TRBV19 with TRBJ2-3; the match to TRBD2 covers 7 bases. Trimming took 3 bases from V and 2 from J; bases not matched to a gene: 11. Germline loops: CDR1 LNHDA, CDR2 SQIVND (reference sequence). This CDR3 has 17 residues. CDR3 residues: CASSISMSGAATDTQYF. CDR3 bases: TGTGCCAGTAGTATTTCCATGAGCGGGGCCGCCACAGATACGCAGTATTTT.

CDR3 sequence: CAVLRGGNEKLFF. In DNA form, the CDR3 reads TGTGCCGTCTTGCGGGGGGGTAATGAAAAACTGTTTTTT. The V gene is TRBV30, the J gene TRBJ1-4, with a tentative D call TRBD1 (5 bases). CDR1 and CDR2 from the germline V gene are GTSNPN and SVGIG (reference sequence). The CDR3 runs 13 residues. The V and J ends lost 8 bases and 4 bases respectively, with 14 bases between them.

The chain employs TRBV29-1 and TRBJ1-1; TRBD1 matches at 7 bases. This CDR3 comprises 13 residues. The V segment lost 7 bases and the J segment 3 bases; nucleotides outside the gene matches: 8. The germline gives CDR1 SQVTM, CDR2 ANQGSEA. CDR3 loop: CSGQGARDTEAFF. The CDR3 DNA is TGCAGCGGACAGGGAGCCCGTGACACTGAAGCTTTCTTT.

The chain employs TRBV27 and TRBJ2-3; 11 positions match TRBD2. This CDR3 has 19 residues. Germline CDR1 and CDR2: MNHEY and SMNVEV (reference sequence). Germline trimming cut 5 bases from V and 2 bases from J; bases unmatched to any gene: 15. CDR3 amino acids: CASSLTLAGGPGITDTQYF. The DNA of the CDR3 is TGTGCCAGCAGTCTTACGTTAGCGGGGGGGCCGGGAATCACAGATACGCAGTATTTT.

The chain joins TRBV14 to TRBJ1-4; D gene uncertain. In germline, CDR1 is SGHDN, CDR2 FVKESK. V lost 4 bases, J lost 5 bases, and 8 bases lay in between. This CDR3 region has 13 residues. The CDR3 DNA follows: TGTGCCAGCAGCCGGGCGCTAAATGAAAAACTGTTTTTT. This encodes CASSRALNEKLFF.

V gene TRBV9 combines with J gene TRBJ2-1; 16 nucleotides match TRBD2. After removal of 4 bases from V and 8 bases from J, the junction contained 9 bases not matched to a gene. Germline V gene data show CDR1 as SGDLS and CDR2 as YYNGEE. The CDR3 runs 17 residues. The DNA of the CDR3 is TGTGCCAGCAGCCCGGGGACTAGCGGGAGGGCCTTCTATGAGCAGTTCTTC. Protein: CASSPGTSGRAFYEQFF.

This clone was seen a handful of times. CDR3 nucleotide sequence: TGTGCCAGCAGCTTACGGGCGGGTAGAGGTGAAGCTTTCTTT. Its translation: CASSLRAGRGEAFF. The rearrangement joins TRBV7-3 to TRBJ1-1, with D uncertain. The ends were cut back, 2 bases at V and 7 bases at J, with 14 bases in the middle. The germline V gene encodes CDR1 SGHTA and CDR2 FQGTGA. CDR3 length equals 14 residues.

This clone was counted once. CDR3 in DNA: TGTGCCAGCAGCCGCCGGAATGAGCAGTTCTTC. This sequence encodes CASSRRNEQFF. The rearrangement joins TRBV6-4 to TRBJ2-1, with D hard to call. Germline lookup yields CDR1 MRHNA and CDR2 SNTAGT. The CDR3 extends over 11 amino acids. V was shortened by 6 bases and J by 7 bases, with 7 bases between the two germline ends.

The rearrangement uses TRBV11-2 and TRBJ2-7; TRBD2 aligns across 7 bases. Germline-derived CDR1 and CDR2 are SGHAT and FQNNGV. J lost 4 bases, V lost 0 bases, and 3 bases had no gene match. CDR3 length equals 14 residues. CDR3: CASSLDGGGYEQYF. The CDR3 DNA reads as TGTGCCAGCAGCTTAGATGGGGGGGGATACGAGCAGTACTTC.

The chain recombines TRBV6-4 with TRBJ1-1; 7 nucleotides agree with TRBD1. Per germline, CDR1 MRHNA and CDR2 SNTAGT. This CDR3 is 18 amino acids long. With 5 bases clipped from V and 3 bases from J, the junction kept 18 bases outside the gene matches. The chain's CDR3 is CASSIPGTAIERDTEAFF. The CDR3 DNA follows: TGTGCCAGCAGTATCCCCGGGACAGCAATTGAAAGGGACACTGAAGCTTTCTTT.

The chain carries TRBV19 and TRBJ2-3; TRBD2 matches at 12 bases. J gave up 4 bases and V 7 bases, and 12 bases lay outside the gene matches. Germline V lookup: CDR1 LNHDA, CDR2 SQIVND (reference sequence). CDR3 size: 17 residues. CDR3 protein: CASTPGLAGYSSDTQYF. The CDR3, as DNA: TGTGCCAGTACCCCCGGACTAGCGGGGTACTCTTCAGATACGCAGTATTTT.

The chain recombines TRBV9 with TRBJ2-7, with D perhaps TRBD2 (7 bases). This CDR3 is built from 15 residues. CDR1 is SGDLS, CDR2 YYNGEE, per germline. V lost 0 bases and J lost 3, with 13 bases in between. The CDR3 protein is CASSVGQGGGYEQYF. The DNA for the CDR3 is TGTGCCAGCAGCGTAGGCCAGGGAGGGGGCTACGAGCAGTACTTC.

The V gene is TRBV5-1, the J gene TRBJ1-3; 8 nucleotides line up with TRBD1. The CDR3 has 15 residues. CDR1 and CDR2 (germline): SGHRS, YFSETQ. J was trimmed by 1 base and V by 0 bases; bases with no gene match: 0. CDR3 in amino acids: CASSLGDRSGNTIYF. The CDR3 DNA reads as TGCGCCAGCAGCTTGGGGGACAGGTCTGGAAACACCATATATTTT.

The rearrangement links TRBV4-1 to TRBJ1-2; D unclear. Germline V lookup: CDR1 MGHRA, CDR2 YSYEKL. This CDR3 has 15 residues. V lost 0 bases and J lost 3, with 11 bases in between. DNA for the CDR3: TGCGCCAGCAGCCAAGATCGAGTAGCCTACTATGGCTACACCTTC. It codes for CASSQDRVAYYGYTF.

The genes are TRBV6-6 and TRBJ2-1; 10 nucleotides agree with TRBD2. CDR3 length equals 13 residues. Losses at the gene ends were 8 bases for V and 3 bases for J; bases not matched to a gene: 1. CDR1 MNHNY and CDR2 SVGAGI come from the germline V gene (reference sequence). CDR3 loop: CASGLADYNEQFF. The CDR3 nucleotides are TGTGCCAGCGGACTAGCGGACTACAATGAGCAGTTCTTC.

The chain couples TRBV5-6 to TRBJ1-2; 7 nucleotides agree with TRBD1. The CDR3 has 16 residues. Germline assignment: CDR1 SGHDT and CDR2 YYEEEE. V gave up 2 bases and J gave up 4 bases; unmatched junction bases: 11. The CDR3 nucleotides are TGTGCCAGCAGCTTTCCCGGGACAGCTTCCTCCTATGGCTACACCTTC. Protein: CASSFPGTASSYGYTF.

V gene TRBV7-2 combines with J gene TRBJ2-1; TRBD2 matches 12 bases. The V gene's germline CDR1 is SGHTA and CDR2 FQGNSA. The CDR3 has 15 residues. Germline trimming cut 5 bases from V and 8 bases from J; bases unmatched to any gene: 7. CDR3 coding DNA: TGTGCCAGCAGCCCCGGACTAGCGGGAACGGATGAGCAGTTCTTC. Protein: CASSPGLAGTDEQFF.

The count of this clone is one. The chain uses TRBV19 and TRBJ2-3; TRBD1 agrees at 9 bases. The CDR3 consists of 15 residues. V lost 4 bases to trimming and J lost 4 bases; unmatched junction nucleotides: 6. Germline V gene lookup returns CDR1 LNHDA and CDR2 SQIVND (reference sequence). This CDR3 is CASSKGTGLADTQYF. CDR3 DNA sequence: TGTGCCAGTAGTAAGGGGACAGGGTTGGCAGATACGCAGTATTTT.

The chain recombines TRBV2 with TRBJ1-4; the D gene is possibly TRBD1 (5 bases). The CDR3 runs to 13 residues. V dropped 6 bases and J dropped 8 bases, with 13 bases sitting between them. CDR1 SNHLY and CDR2 FYNNEI come from the germline V gene. The CDR3 region has the DNA TGTGCCAGCAGGGGGGGGGAGGTCGAAAAACTGTTTTTT. Translating it yields CASRGGEVEKLFF.

The genes are TRBV27 and TRBJ1-5, with TRBD1 matching 12 bases. The CDR3 runs 18 residues. Germline assignment: CDR1 MNHEY and CDR2 SMNVEV (reference sequence). The junction had 9 bases not matched to a gene; V was cut back by 2 bases and J by 4 bases. The CDR3, as DNA: TGTGCCAGCAGTTTAGTTGGGACAGGGGGCTTTCAGAATCAGCCCCAGCATTTT. Its translation is CASSLVGTGGFQNQPQHF.

This rearrangement joins TRBV5-1 to TRBJ2-1; D unresolved. This CDR3 contains 13 residues. The germline V gene encodes CDR1 SGHRS and CDR2 YFSETQ. The ends were cut back, 0 bases at V and 7 bases at J, with 8 bases in the middle. The CDR3 DNA reads as TGCGCCAGCAGCTTGGGAGAGCGTAATGAGCAGTTCTTC. Its protein is CASSLGERNEQFF.

The sample holds a few counts of this clone. The V call is TRBV28, the J call TRBJ1-4; possibly TRBD1 for D (5 bases). In germline, CDR1 is MDHEN, CDR2 SYDVKM. Trimming shortened V by 8 bases and J by 6 bases, and 13 bases separated the two germline ends. CDR3 size: 13 residues. The CDR3 protein is CASGEAGYEKLFF. Here the CDR3 DNA reads TGTGCCAGCGGGGAGGCAGGGTATGAAAAACTGTTTTTT.

The rearrangement uses TRBV19 and TRBJ1-2, with D possibly being TRBD1 (6 bases). Germline CDR1 LNHDA, CDR2 SQIVND (reference sequence). V shed 8 bases and J shed 8 bases, with 18 bases lying between them. The CDR3 spans 13 residues. CDR3 amino acids: CASRTQGSQGYTF. The CDR3 region has the DNA TGTGCCAGTCGAACACAGGGTTCGCAGGGCTACACCTTC.

The rearrangement links TRBV2 to TRBJ1-5; D is unclear. This CDR3 has 13 residues. V lost 8 bases and J 7 bases, leaving 15 bases between the germline ends. CDR1 is SNHLY and CDR2 is FYNNEI in the germline V gene. CDR3 DNA sequence: TGTGCCAGCCACCAAAGTGGGAGGCAGCCCCAGCATTTT. Translated, it gives CASHQSGRQPQHF.

The rearrangement joins TRBV19 to TRBJ2-5, with 7 bases lining up with TRBD1. The CDR3 extends over 15 amino acids. In germline, CDR1 is LNHDA, CDR2 SQIVND (reference sequence). V was pared by 4 bases and J by 5 bases, with 10 bases of the junction left unmatched. The CDR3 DNA sequence: TGTGCCAGTAGTACCCCAGGGGGTTGGTCGGAGACCCAGTACTTC. It is translated as CASSTPGGWSETQYF.

The chain has TRBV6-1 and TRBJ2-5; tentatively, D is TRBD1 (6 bases). The germline V gene has CDR1 MNHNS and CDR2 SASEGT. V lost 5 bases and J 8 bases, leaving 12 bases between the germline ends. The CDR3 is 12 residues long. CDR3 coding DNA: TGTGCCAGCAGTATTTACAGGGACACCCAGTACTTC. Protein sequence: CASSIYRDTQYF.

The rearrangement joins TRBV10-3 to TRBJ1-5; D gene unclear. The V end was cut by 0 bases, the J end by 6 bases, with 9 bases between. Germline lookup yields CDR1 ENHRY and CDR2 SYGVKD. The CDR3 runs 14 residues. The CDR3 loop reads CAISESKGGQPQHF. The CDR3 DNA sequence: TGTGCCATCAGTGAGTCCAAGGGAGGTCAGCCCCAGCATTTT.

In DNA, the CDR3 is TGCGCCAGCAGCCAATCCCCAACGACGGCGGGAGCGGGAGATACGCAGTATTTT. Its translation is CASSQSPTTAGAGDTQYF. The chain joins TRBV4-1 to TRBJ2-3, with TRBD2 matching 7 bases. CDR1 is MGHRA, CDR2 YSYEKL, per germline. The V gene end was trimmed by 2 bases and the J gene end by 5 bases; junction bases not matched to a gene: 16. This CDR3 has 18 residues.